These T cell receptor beta chains were read from a single sample in a study of cytomegalovirus exposure and HLA in healthy donors. TCRdb keeps only in-frame clones here, not all; method: immunoSEQ multiplex PCR. The data hold under 200,000 clones, with 75% to 90% observed a single time. Sequencing was performed on PBMCs. The receptors were gathered from a girl under 10 years old in good health and CMV-seropositive. Both conserved end residues are part of each CDR3. The D gene is left open where the match is weak. Size is omitted from some rows. Given values are once, few, many or a class for expanded clones.

>TRBV28|TRBJ1-5|.|.
CASSLTLHLNQPQHF
TGTGCCAGCAGTTTAACACTACATCTCAATCAGCCCCAGCATTTT
>TRBV6-1|TRBJ2-5|TRBD2|few
CASSGLAGRGSETQYF
TGTGCCAGCAGTGGATTAGCGGGAAGGGGGTCGGAGACCCAGTACTTC
>TRBV19|TRBJ2-1|.|.
CASSMGGGSYNEQFF
TGTGCCAGTAGTATGGGAGGGGGCTCCTACAATGAGCAGTTCTTC
>TRBV6-1|TRBJ2-5|.|.
CASSASQRGETQYF
TGTGCCAGCAGTGCCAGCCAACGGGGAGAGACCCAGTACTTC
>TRBV11-3|TRBJ2-1|.|few
CASSRNRSPYNEQFF
TGTGCCAGCAGCCGGAACAGGAGCCCCTACAATGAGCAGTTCTTC
>TRBV19|TRBJ2-2|.|.
CASSVTGVNTGELFF
TGTGCCAGTAGTGTGACGGGAGTCAACACCGGGGAGCTGTTTTTT
>TRBV5-1|TRBJ1-1|.|.
CASSLASGPEAFF
TGCGCCAGCAGCTTGGCCTCCGGTCCTGAAGCTTTCTTT
>TRBV27|TRBJ1-5|.|.
CATPRAQPQHF
TGTGCCACCCCCAGGGCTCAGCCCCAGCATTTT
>TRBV10-3|TRBJ2-7|.|once
CAIAPGLCEQYF
TGTGCCATCGCGCCAGGATTGTGCGAGCAGTACTTC
>TRBV28|TRBJ1-2|TRBD1|.
CASSSPGTGAYGYTF
TGTGCCAGCAGCTCTCCCGGGACAGGGGCCTATGGCTACACCTTC
>TRBV10-3|TRBJ2-3|.|.
CAISPHTDTQYF
TGTGCCATCAGCCCCCACACAGATACGCAGTATTTT
>TRBV27|TRBJ2-7|.|.
CASSLSGTAYEQYF
TGTGCCAGCAGTTTATCTGGCACCGCCTACGAGCAGTACTTC
>TRBV9|TRBJ2-5|TRBD1|.
CASSVGTGARSLGTQYF
TGTGCCAGCAGCGTAGGGACAGGGGCCCGTTCCCTTGGAACCCAGTACTTC
>TRBV15|TRBJ1-2|.|.
CATSRGKQGYTF
TGTGCCACCAGCAGAGGAAAACAGGGCTACACCTTC
>TRBV5-4|TRBJ2-1|TRBD1|.
CASRPPPSPGGSWNEQFF
TGTGCCAGCAGGCCGCCACCATCCCCAGGGGGCAGTTGGAATGAGCAGTTCTTC
>TRBV28|TRBJ1-3|TRBD1|.
CASTSLPGQGDTIYF
TGTGCCAGCACTTCACTACCGGGACAGGGTGACACCATATATTTT
>TRBV9|TRBJ1-1|.|.
CASSFDRNTEAFF
TGTGCCAGCAGCTTCGACAGGAACACTGAAGCTTTCTTT
>TRBV5-6|TRBJ2-2|.|.
CASSLANGATGELFF
TGTGCCAGCAGCTTGGCCAATGGGGCCACCGGGGAGCTGTTTTTT
>TRBV6-1|TRBJ1-2|.|.
CASITRAGGFYGYTF
TGTGCCAGCATTACTCGGGCAGGCGGGTTCTATGGCTACACCTTC
>TRBV15|TRBJ2-3|TRBD2|once
CATSSEAGASDTQYF
TGTGCCACCAGCAGTGAAGCGGGAGCTTCAGATACGCAGTATTTT
>TRBV13|TRBJ1-1|TRBD1|once
CASSSGRQGGTEAFF
TGTGCCAGCAGCTCCGGACGACAGGGGGGTACTGAAGCTTTCTTT
>TRBV6-8|TRBJ2-4|.|.
CASGGGVAKNIQYF
TGTGCCAGCGGGGGGGGCGTAGCCAAAAACATTCAGTACTTC
>TRBV5-1|TRBJ1-1|.|.
CASSADQGNAEAFF
TGCGCCAGCAGCGCAGATCAGGGGAACGCTGAAGCTTTCTTT
>TRBV10-1|TRBJ2-7|.|.
CASSGSGNEQYF
TGCGCCAGCAGTGGTAGCGGAAACGAGCAGTACTTC
>TRBV28|TRBJ1-1|.|.
CASSLELKGIAEAFF
TGTGCCAGCAGTTTAGAGTTGAAGGGGATCGCTGAAGCTTTCTTT
>TRBV13|TRBJ2-5|TRBD2|.
CASSSRLAGREFQETQYF
TGTGCCAGCAGCTCCCGACTAGCGGGAAGAGAATTCCAAGAGACCCAGTACTTC
>TRBV19|TRBJ1-1|.|.
CASSILSSGTEAFF
TGTGCCAGTAGTATACTTTCCAGCGGGACTGAAGCTTTCTTT
>TRBV28|TRBJ1-1|.|.
CASRVRPNTEAFF
TGTGCCAGCAGGGTCAGGCCTAACACTGAAGCTTTCTTT
>TRBV7-9|TRBJ1-1|TRBD1|.
CASSLGTGGGITEAFF
TGTGCCAGCAGCTTAGGGACAGGGGGCGGAATCACTGAAGCTTTCTTT
>TRBV9|TRBJ1-1|.|.
CASSVEPGTEAFF
TGTGCCAGCAGCGTAGAACCGGGCACTGAAGCTTTCTTT
>TRBV28|TRBJ2-5|.|.
CASSFGLRFWETQYF
TGTGCCAGCAGTTTCGGTTTACGGTTTTGGGAGACCCAGTACTTC
>TRBV19|TRBJ1-5|TRBD1|.
CASSMTGGLNQPQHF
TGTGCCAGTAGTATGACAGGGGGCCTCAATCAGCCCCAGCATTTT
>TRBV19|TRBJ2-1|TRBD2|.
CASSIGLAGYNEQFF
TGTGCCAGTAGTATAGGGCTAGCGGGGTACAATGAGCAGTTCTTC
>TRBV20-1|TRBJ2-7|.|.
CSAMRNYEQYF
TGCAGTGCTATGCGAAACTACGAGCAGTACTTC
>TRBV6-6|TRBJ1-3|.|.
CASRSQGRRNTIYF
TGTGCCAGCAGATCACAGGGACGGAGAAACACCATATATTTT
>TRBV6-4|TRBJ2-5|.|.
CASSDSIGVKTWSRYF
TGTGCCAGCAGTGACTCGATTGGAGTAAAGACGTGGTCTCGGTACTTC
>TRBV29-1|TRBJ1-1|TRBD1|few
CSVRGPANTEAFF
TGCAGCGTCAGGGGGCCGGCGAACACTGAAGCTTTCTTT
>TRBV4-1|TRBJ2-6|.|.
CASSQVDMGITGANVLTF
TGCGCCAGCAGCCAAGTAGACATGGGTATTACTGGGGCCAACGTCCTGACTTTC
>TRBV28|TRBJ2-7|.|.
CASSLARGAYEQYF
TGTGCCAGCAGTTTAGCGCGCGGAGCCTACGAGCAGTACTTC
>TRBV5-4|TRBJ2-5|TRBD2|few
CASSLITSGRVRGQETQYF
TGTGCCAGCAGCTTGATCACTAGCGGGAGAGTGAGGGGGCAAGAGACCCAGTACTTC
>TRBV30|TRBJ2-7|.|.
CAWSVGPYEQYF
TGTGCCTGGAGTGTGGGCCCCTACGAGCAGTACTTC
>TRBV21-1|TRBJ2-3|.|.
CASSKSEGQENHTQYF
TGTGCCAGCAGCAAATCGGAGGGCCAGGAAAACCATACGCAGTATTTT
>TRBV2|TRBJ2-4|.|.
CASNLRLLQNIQYF
TGTGCCAGCAATTTGCGGTTGCTCCAAAACATTCAGTACTTC